The 10 T cell receptor beta chains given below trace back to one sample, sequenced in a study of blood T cells in healthy people across ages. Using a J-beta primer mix together with a sample-barcoded 5' primer, a second PCR was run for about 7 to 12 cycles. TCRdb itself ran the 5' RACE reads through MiXCR, one entry per CDR3 protein. The sample holds about 1.8 million distinct CDR3 sequences, 49% seen once. Sequences were obtained from blood. The receptors were sampled from a woman aged 40 to 55 in good health.

The chain joins TRBV6-5 to TRBJ2-1; a possible D gene is TRBD1 (6 bases). There are 14 residues in the CDR3. Germline V gene data show CDR1 as MNHEY and CDR2 as SVGAGI. With 6 bases removed from V and 10 bases from J, the gap between germline ends came to 19 bases. CDR3: CASSLIKQGGEQFF. CDR3 sequence (DNA): TGTGCCAGCAGCCTAATCAAACAGGGTGGGGAGCAGTTCTTC.

The gene calls are TRBV7-9 and TRBJ2-1; the match to TRBD2 covers 13 bases. J was trimmed by 8 bases and V by 6 bases; bases with no gene match: 13. This CDR3 spans 17 amino acids. Germline assignment: CDR1 SEHNR and CDR2 FQNEAQ (reference sequence). The chain's CDR3 is CASSPDPGLAGNDEQFF. In nucleotides, the CDR3 is TGTGCCAGCAGTCCAGACCCGGGACTAGCGGGGAATGATGAGCAGTTCTTC.

The chain's CDR3 is CASGPGGAYEQYF. The CDR3 bases are TGTGCCAGCGGGCCAGGGGGCGCCTACGAGCAGTACTTC. The gene calls are TRBV21-1 and TRBJ2-7; the DNA was not compared with TRBD2, the D call given in the table. TRBV21-1 is a recognized pseudogene. The CDR3 loop spans 13 amino acids.

The gene calls are TRBV20-1 and TRBJ1-2; 10 bases are a match to TRBD1. V was pared by 3 bases and J by 7 bases, with 11 bases of the junction left unmatched. The CDR3 contains 15 residues. Germline assignment: CDR1 DFQATT and CDR2 SNEGSKA (reference sequence). This chain's CDR3 is CSARTGTGVEGGYTF. Written as DNA, the CDR3 is TGCAGTGCTAGGACCGGGACAGGGGTAGAGGGTGGCTACACCTTC.

CDR3 in amino acids: CASSQGSAGGNNLLLSSYEQYF. CDR3 nucleotide sequence: TGCGCCAGCAGCCAGGGAAGTGCAGGGGGGAATAATTTACTACTCAGCTCCTACGAGCAGTACTTC. The chain uses TRBV5-1 and TRBJ2-7, with D possibly TRBD1 on 7 matching bases. The CDR3 consists of 22 residues. Trimming took off 4 bases at V and 0 bases at J, with 35 bases between the two ends. Looked up from germline, CDR1 is SGHRS and CDR2 is YFSETQ. Based on the CDR3 plus reference TRBV5-1 and TRBJ2-7, the full variable domain is KAGVTQTPRYLIKTRGQQVTLSCSPISGHRSVSWYQQTPGQGLQFLFEYFSETQRNKGNFPGRFSGRQFSNSRSEMNVSTLELGDSALYLCASSQGSAGGNNLLLSSYEQYFGPGTRLTVT.

This chain uses TRBV5-1 with TRBJ2-1, with 8 bases lining up with TRBD2. This CDR3 comprises 16 residues. V shed 1 base, J shed 7 bases, and the junction held 10 bases outside the gene matches. Germline CDR1 and CDR2: SGHRS and YFSETQ. The CDR3 loop reads CASSLTGTRGENEQFF. CDR3 coding DNA: TGCGCCAGCAGCTTGACCGGGACTAGGGGAGAAAATGAGCAGTTCTTC.

The gene calls are TRBV7-2 and TRBJ2-5; no reliable D call. The V end was cut by 7 bases, the J end by 3 bases, with 12 bases between. The CDR3 totals 13 residues. CDR1 is SGHTA, CDR2 FQGNSA, per germline. CDR3 bases: TGTGCCAGCACTCCCCGGGTGGAAGAGACCCAGTACTTC. Its translation: CASTPRVEETQYF.

A few counts support this clonotype. The V and J genes are TRBV12-3 or TRBV12-4 and TRBJ1-1, with a tentative D call TRBD1 (5 bases). The CDR3 contains 15 residues. The ends were cut back, 2 bases at V and 1 base at J, with 11 bases in the middle. The CDR3, as DNA: TGTGCCAGCAGTTTATTGGGGGGGAGGAACACTGAAGCTTTCTTT. Translated, it gives CASSLLGGRNTEAFF.

The chain employs TRBV6-2 or TRBV6-3 and TRBJ2-7, with a possible D match to TRBD1 (7 bases). The CDR3 runs to 15 residues. V was clipped by 5 bases and J by 1 base, with 15 bases between them. Per the germline V gene, CDR1 is MNHEY and CDR2 is SVGEGT. The CDR3: CASSGGGTVSYEQYF. The CDR3 nucleotides read TGTGCCAGCAGTGGGGGCGGGACAGTGTCCTACGAGCAGTACTTC.

The rearrangement uses TRBV29-1 and TRBJ2-6; D gene uncertain. V was cut by 5 bases and J by 0 bases, with 5 bases left in between. The CDR3 spans 13 residues. Germline loops: CDR1 SQVTM, CDR2 ANQGSEA. Here the CDR3 reads CSVMSSGANVLTF. The CDR3 DNA reads as TGCAGCGTTATGAGCTCTGGGGCCAACGTCCTGACTTTC. The full variable domain, with the rest looked up from reference TRBV29-1 and TRBJ2-6, is SAVISQKPSRDICQRGTSLTIQCQVDSQVTMMFWYRQQPGQSLTLIATANQGSEATYESGFVIDKFPISRPNLTFSTLTVSNMSPEDSSIYLCSVMSSGANVLTFGAGSRLTVL.